This T cell receptor (beta chain) was captured in a study of blood T cell repertoires in COVID-19. Study-wide context: T cells, B-cell-depleted T cells, or PBMCs provided the cDNA or gDNA that served as material.

The repertoire was sequenced with immunoSEQ multiplex PCR; TCRdb's copy has only in-frame clones and lacks some. The sample has about 110,000 clones, over 75% seen once; the top ten hold 20% to 25%. Germline V gives CDR1 SNHLY, CDR2 FYNNEI. Unmatched junction bases numbered 7, after V lost 8 bases and J lost 3 bases. This CDR3 comprises 15 residues. The chain combines TRBV2 with TRBJ1-4, with 9 positions matching TRBD1. The source material was peripheral blood. This receptor was obtained from a man aged 65-85 years with active or convalescent COVID-19. The CDR3 nucleotides read TGTGCCAGCTCCGGACAGGGGCGGCCTAATGAAAAACTGTTTTTT. Protein: CASSGQGRPNEKLFF.